This is a list of T cell receptor beta chains from one sample in a study of T-cell memory formation after mild COVID-19. One entry per CDR3 protein, called by TCRdb with MiXCR from the 5' RACE reads. The sample lists some 250,000 distinct CDR3 sequences, around 10% occurring once. Material for sequencing was PBMCs or a T cell subset sorted from them (not recorded which). The source of these receptors is a man aged 18 to 29 who had mild COVID-19 (a few samples of this study predate the infection). Cell type and time point are not known. Both conserved end residues are part of each CDR3. Each record gives: D gene, J gene, V gene, clone size, CDR3 protein, CDR3 DNA. The D gene is left open where the match is weak. Clone size is stated in some rows and not others, as once, few, many or a class when expanded.

-,TRBJ1-1,TRBV20-1,-,CSARTIGEAFF,TGCAGTGCTAGAACAATTGGGGAAGCTTTCTTT
TRBD2,TRBJ2-5,TRBV12-3/TRBV12-4,few,CASSPRLAGAQETQYF,TGTGCCAGCAGTCCCAGACTAGCGGGGGCCCAAGAGACCCAGTACTTC
-,TRBJ2-5,TRBV20-1,-,CSAPEDQETQYF,TGCAGTGCCCCGGAGGACCAAGAGACCCAGTACTTC
TRBD1,TRBJ1-5,TRBV10-3,-,CATSGTGVNQPQHF,TGTGCCACCAGCGGGACAGGCGTCAATCAGCCCCAGCATTTT
-,TRBJ2-5,TRBV24-1,-,CATSDWRPQETQYF,TGTGCCACCAGTGATTGGAGGCCTCAAGAGACCCAGTACTTC
-,TRBJ2-5,TRBV28,few,CANYLQGGPQVSQYF,TGTGCCAACTATCTCCAGGGGGGGCCCCAAGTGAGCCAGTACTTC
TRBD1,TRBJ1-1,TRBV7-9,few,CASSLGQGRYTEAFF,TGTGCCAGCAGCCTCGGACAGGGAAGGTACACTGAAGCTTTCTTT
-,TRBJ1-1,TRBV6-1,-,CASSASYTEAFF,TGTGCCAGCAGTGCCAGTTACACTGAAGCTTTCTTT
TRBD2,TRBJ2-5,TRBV7-2,few,CASSWRGGGLQETQYF,TGTGCCAGCAGCTGGAGGGGCGGGGGGCTCCAAGAGACCCAGTACTTC
-,TRBJ2-3,TRBV4-2,few,CASSQDLYGGTDTQYF,TGTGCCAGCAGCCAAGATCTATACGGGGGCACAGATACGCAGTATTTT
TRBD1,TRBJ1-1,TRBV11-2,-,CASSWGGTGANTEAFF,TGTGCCAGCAGCTGGGGGGGGACAGGGGCGAACACTGAAGCTTTCTTT
-,TRBJ2-4,TRBV4-1,few,CASSQDPGYVKNIQYF,TGCGCCAGCAGCCAAGACCCGGGGTACGTCAAAAACATTCAGTACTTC
TRBD1,TRBJ1-1,TRBV10-3,-,CAISGQGMNTEAFF,TGTGCCATCAGTGGACAGGGGATGAACACTGAAGCTTTCTTT
-,TRBJ2-6,TRBV11-3,many,CASSVESGANVLTF,TGTGCCAGCAGTGTGGAATCCGGGGCCAACGTCCTGACTTTC
TRBD1,TRBJ2-5,TRBV11-2,many,CASSTTGGVVETQYF,TGTGCCAGCAGCACTACAGGGGGCGTCGTAGAGACCCAGTACTTC
TRBD1,TRBJ2-7,TRBV5-1,-,CASSLGGTGAYEQYF,TGCGCCAGCAGCTTGGGCGGGACAGGGGCCTACGAGCAGTACTTC
-,TRBJ1-5,TRBV20-1,few,CSAIIRHRNQPQHF,TGCAGTGCTATTATCAGACACCGCAATCAGCCCCAGCATTTT
TRBD1,TRBJ1-2,TRBV6-5,-,CASSYGQGRVTF,TGTGCCAGCAGTTACGGACAGGGCCGTGTGACCTTC
-,TRBJ1-5,TRBV12-3/TRBV12-4,-,CASSFQTVGNQPQHF,TGTGCCAGCAGTTTCCAGACAGTAGGAAATCAGCCCCAGCATTTT
TRBD1,TRBJ1-2,TRBV5-1,few,CASRDDVRGQASYGYTF,TGCGCCAGCAGGGACGATGTGAGGGGACAGGCAAGCTATGGCTACACCTTC
TRBD2,TRBJ2-1,TRBV7-2,-,CASSLAYSGGDNEQFF,TGTGCCAGCAGCTTAGCTTATAGCGGGGGGGACAATGAGCAGTTCTTC
-,TRBJ1-5,TRBV29-1,-,CSVEEVPDQPQHF,TGCAGCGTTGAGGAGGTCCCGGATCAGCCCCAGCATTTT
-,TRBJ2-5,TRBV7-2,-,CASSPRRGREETQYF,TGTGCCAGCAGCCCTCGCAGGGGGAGGGAAGAGACCCAGTACTTC